These 21 T cell receptor beta chains were all obtained from the same sample, sequenced in a study of CD8+ T cells in alopecia areata (dated by TCRdb to the late 2010s). Libraries were prepared through the immunoSEQ multiplex PCR assay. RNA was extracted from all samples and reverse transcribed into cDNA, which served as template for TCR sequencing. The immuneACCESS repertoire file appears here via TCRdb, limited to in-frame rearrangements. These files lack a portion of the clones; in checked studies, under half of the deficit traces to unresolved V genes, and the cause of the others is not known. Recorded for this sample are 100,000 to 150,000 clones; over 50% of them occurred a single time. The ten largest clones represent 4.5% of the sample. The time point label here, explained by the study, means: baseline before oral tofacitinib. This specimen consisted of CD4+ T cells sorted from blood, obtained at week 0. These receptors all come from a human donor with alopecia areata.

This clone showed up just a few times. The chain couples TRBV4-3 to TRBJ2-2; D unclear. The CDR3 is 16 amino acids. V lost 2 bases and J 5 bases, leaving 15 bases between the germline ends. Germline CDR1 is LGHNA and CDR2 is YSLEER. The CDR3 region is CASSQSAETRTGELFF. CDR3 nucleotide sequence: TGCGCCAGCAGCCAATCAGCAGAAACACGGACCGGGGAGCTGTTTTTT.

This clone was detected only a few times. The chain links TRBV2 to TRBJ2-2, with TRBD1 matching 8 bases. Trimming removed 6 bases from V and 3 bases from J; junction bases left unmatched: 3. Germline V gene lookup returns CDR1 SNHLY and CDR2 FYNNEI. The CDR3 has 14 residues. The CDR3 protein is CASRQGVDTGELFF. The CDR3 coding sequence is TGTGCCAGCAGACAGGGGGTTGACACCGGGGAGCTGTTTTTT.

The chain joins TRBV29-1 to TRBJ2-7; 8 bases are a match to TRBD1. The CDR3 is 13 residues long. Germline loops: CDR1 SQVTM, CDR2 ANQGSEA. Losses at the gene ends were 5 bases for V and 5 bases for J; bases not matched to a gene: 8. The CDR3 DNA is TGCAGCGTTACCCCGGACAGGGAACACGAGCAGTACTTC. Translated: CSVTPDREHEQYF.

The chain is built from TRBV19 and TRBJ1-2; a weak D match, TRBD1 (6 bases). V shed 6 bases and J shed 6 bases, with 14 bases lying between them. The CDR3 totals 13 residues. CDR1 and CDR2 (germline): LNHDA, SQIVND (reference sequence). CDR3 loop: CASRILGQDGYTF. CDR3 DNA sequence: TGTGCCAGTAGAATATTGGGACAAGATGGCTACACCTTC. The variable domain in full, completed from reference TRBV19 and TRBJ1-2, reads DGGITQSPKYLFRKEGQNVTLSCEQNLNHDAMYWYRQDPGQGLRLIYYSQIVNDFQKGDIAEGYSVSREKKESFPLTVTSAQKNPTAFYLCASRILGQDGYTFGSGTRLTVV.

This chain uses TRBV11-2 with TRBJ2-7; 10 positions agree with TRBD1. Germline values: CDR1 SGHAT, CDR2 FQNNGV. CDR3 length: 12 residues. With 6 bases clipped from V and 5 bases from J, the junction kept 1 base outside the gene matches. Written as DNA, the CDR3 is TGTGCCAGCAGGGGGACAGGGGACGAGCAGTACTTC. It yields the protein CASRGTGDEQYF. Together with reference TRBV11-2 and TRBJ2-7, the CDR3 gives the full variable domain: EAGVAQSPRYKIIEKRQSVAFWCNPISGHATLYWYQQILGQGPKLLIQFQNNGVVDDSQLPKDRFSAERLKGVDSTLKIQPAKLEDSAVYLCASRGTGDEQYFGPGTRLTVT.

The chain combines TRBV10-3 with TRBJ2-1, with TRBD2 matching over 9 bases. This CDR3 contains 16 residues. Germline V gene sequence: CDR1 ENHRY, CDR2 SYGVKD. V dropped 0 bases and J dropped 3; count of bases not matched to a gene: 3. Here the CDR3 DNA reads TGTGCCATCAGTGAGTCAAGCGGGAGGAACTACAATGAGCAGTTCTTC. This codes for CAISESSGRNYNEQFF.

The rearrangement joins TRBV19 to TRBJ1-5; 7 bases align to TRBD1. Germline V gene data show CDR1 as LNHDA and CDR2 as SQIVND (reference sequence). V lost 7 bases, J lost 0 bases, and 6 bases stayed unmatched. There are 15 residues in the CDR3. CDR3 coding DNA: TGTGCCAGTACCCTGACAGGGAGTAGCAATCAGCCCCAGCATTTT. Translated, it gives CASTLTGSSNQPQHF.

The V gene is TRBV5-1, the J gene TRBJ2-7, with 7 positions matching TRBD2. The CDR3 consists of 12 residues. Germline V CDR1 and CDR2: SGHRS, YFSETQ. Germline trimming cut 4 bases from V and 5 bases from J; bases unmatched to any gene: 3. CDR3 sequence reads: CASSLGTNEQYF. CDR3 nucleotide sequence: TGCGCCAGCAGCCTGGGGACTAACGAGCAGTACTTC.

The chain has TRBV6-5 and TRBJ2-3; D may be TRBD2 (6 bases). Deletions cut 0 bases from V and 3 bases from J, with 13 bases between. CDR3 length: 16 residues. Germline CDR1 reads MNHEY; CDR2 reads SVGAGI. CDR3 DNA sequence: TGTGCCAGCAGTTACTCCGGGACTTCCCCTACAGATACGCAGTATTTT. This encodes CASSYSGTSPTDTQYF.

The V call is TRBV5-1, the J call TRBJ2-7; TRBD2 matches at 15 bases. In germline, CDR1 is SGHRS, CDR2 YFSETQ. Losses at the gene ends were 2 bases for V and 2 bases for J; bases not matched to a gene: 5. The CDR3 length is 17 residues. This CDR3 reads CASSFGLAGGPTYEQYF. The CDR3 coding sequence is TGCGCCAGCAGCTTCGGACTAGCGGGAGGGCCAACCTACGAGCAGTACTTC.

CDR3: CAINEQGRAGETQYF. In nucleotides, the CDR3 is TGTGCCATCAACGAACAGGGGCGGGCGGGTGAGACCCAGTACTTC. The chain has TRBV10-3 and TRBJ2-5; 7 nucleotides line up with TRBD1. Germline trimming cut 7 bases from V and 5 bases from J; bases unmatched to any gene: 13. The CDR3 is 15 residues long. Germline loops: CDR1 ENHRY, CDR2 SYGVKD.

The genes are TRBV7-2 and TRBJ2-5; D not certain. V was pared by 4 bases and J by 5 bases, with 5 bases between. This CDR3 has 11 residues. CDR1 and CDR2 from the germline V gene are SGHTA and FQGNSA. In DNA, the CDR3 is TGTGCCAGCAGCTCTGGGGAGACCCAGTACTTC. As protein: CASSSGETQYF.

The V and J genes are TRBV5-6 and TRBJ2-3, with D unclear. The V end was cut by 0 bases, the J end by 6 bases, with 11 bases between. The CDR3 contains 14 residues. Germline V gene sequence: CDR1 SGHDT, CDR2 YYEEEE. CDR3 sequence: CASSLGRFGDTQYF. The CDR3 DNA is TGTGCCAGCAGCTTGGGCCGTTTCGGGGATACGCAGTATTTT.

The chain uses TRBV7-2 and TRBJ2-3; 8 positions agree with TRBD2. The CDR3 consists of 16 residues. Germline CDR1 and CDR2: SGHTA and FQGNSA. Germline trimming cut 2 bases from V and 4 bases from J; bases unmatched to any gene: 8. CDR3 in DNA: TGTGCCAGCAGCTTAAGTTCGGGAGGGGACCCAGATACGCAGTATTTT. Translation gives CASSLSSGGDPDTQYF.

The chain uses TRBV2 and TRBJ2-6; D gene unclear. Looked up from germline, CDR1 is SNHLY and CDR2 is FYNNEI. The CDR3 is 16 amino acids. The V end was cut by 4 bases, the J end by 0 bases, with 10 bases between. CDR3 amino acids: CASSADQTSGANVLTF. The CDR3 nucleotides read TGTGCCAGCAGTGCCGACCAGACCTCTGGGGCCAACGTCCTGACTTTC.

The genes are TRBV25-1 and TRBJ2-1, with D perhaps TRBD1 (5 bases). CDR1 is MGHDK, CDR2 SYGVNS, per germline. Trimming removed 2 bases from V and 10 bases from J, with 12 bases in between. The CDR3 contains 13 residues. The CDR3 protein is CASSENLQGEQFF. The CDR3 DNA reads as TGTGCCAGCAGTGAAAATCTGCAGGGCGAGCAGTTCTTC. Full variable domain (rest looked up from reference TRBV25-1 and TRBJ2-1): EADIYQTPRYLVIGTGKKITLECSQTMGHDKMYWYQQDPGMELHLIHYSYGVNSTEKGDLSSESTVSRIRTEHFPLTLESARPSHTSQYLCASSENLQGEQFFGPGTRLTVL.

This sequence joins TRBV29-1 and TRBJ2-3; D is unresolved. CDR3 length: 15 residues. Germline CDR1 is SQVTM and CDR2 is ANQGSEA. V was cut by 8 bases and J by 0 bases, with 18 bases left in between. DNA of the CDR3: TGCAGCCTTCGTTCCGCTCGAGGTAGCACAGATACGCAGTATTTT. The encoded protein is CSLRSARGSTDTQYF.

This clone was found a few times. V and J are TRBV29-1 and TRBJ2-3, with 10 bases identical to TRBD1. This CDR3 region has 14 residues. V shed 8 bases and J 3 bases; nucleotides not matched to a gene: 8. Germline loops: CDR1 SQVTM, CDR2 ANQGSEA. The CDR3 sequence is CSIPRTGGTDTQYF. DNA for the CDR3: TGCAGCATCCCAAGGACAGGGGGGACAGATACGCAGTATTTT.

The chain employs TRBV25-1 and TRBJ2-3; TRBD2 aligns across 13 bases. Looked up from germline, CDR1 is MGHDK and CDR2 is SYGVNS. The CDR3 has 18 residues. Trimming cost V 2 bases and J 2 bases; bases outside gene matches: 7. The CDR3 nucleotides are TGTGCCAGCAGTGAAGACAGGACTAGCGGGAGTTACACAGATACGCAGTATTTT. Amino acids: CASSEDRTSGSYTDTQYF.

This rearrangement joins TRBV9 to TRBJ1-2, with TRBD1 identical over 9 bases. This CDR3 has 14 amino acids. V lost 0 bases and J lost 9; bases outside the gene matches: 6. In germline, CDR1 is SGDLS, CDR2 YYNGEE. The CDR3 loop reads CASSVDYGQGSYTF. The CDR3 DNA follows: TGTGCCAGCAGCGTAGATTATGGACAGGGGAGCTACACCTTC.

The V and J genes are TRBV2 and TRBJ2-2; 8 bases align to TRBD1. This CDR3 comprises 13 residues. Germline assignment: CDR1 SNHLY and CDR2 FYNNEI. V lost 6 bases to trimming and J lost 5 bases; unmatched junction nucleotides: 2. The CDR3 region has the DNA TGTGCCAGCAGCGGACAGGGAACCGGGGAGCTGTTTTTT. Translated: CASSGQGTGELFF.